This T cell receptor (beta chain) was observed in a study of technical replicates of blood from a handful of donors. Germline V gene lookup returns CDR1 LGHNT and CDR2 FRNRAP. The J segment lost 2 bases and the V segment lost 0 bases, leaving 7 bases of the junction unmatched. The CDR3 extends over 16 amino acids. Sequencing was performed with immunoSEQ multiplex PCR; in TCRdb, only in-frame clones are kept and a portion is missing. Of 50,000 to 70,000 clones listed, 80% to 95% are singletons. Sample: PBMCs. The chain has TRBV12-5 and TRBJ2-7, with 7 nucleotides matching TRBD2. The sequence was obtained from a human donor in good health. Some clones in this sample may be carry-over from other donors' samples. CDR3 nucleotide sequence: TGTGCTAGTGGTTTGGTAGCCGGCAGCGGGGCCTACGAGCAGTACTTC. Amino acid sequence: CASGLVAGSGAYEQYF.